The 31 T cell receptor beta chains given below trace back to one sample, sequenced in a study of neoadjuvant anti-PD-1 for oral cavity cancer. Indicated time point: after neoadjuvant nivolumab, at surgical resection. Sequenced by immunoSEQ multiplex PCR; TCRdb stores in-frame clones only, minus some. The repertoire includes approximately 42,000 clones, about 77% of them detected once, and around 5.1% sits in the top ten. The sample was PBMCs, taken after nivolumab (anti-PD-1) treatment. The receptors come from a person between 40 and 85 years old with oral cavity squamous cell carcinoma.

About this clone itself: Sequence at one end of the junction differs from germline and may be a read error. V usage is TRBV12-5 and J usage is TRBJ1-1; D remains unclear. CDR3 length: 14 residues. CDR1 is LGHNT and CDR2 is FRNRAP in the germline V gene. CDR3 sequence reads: CASALTDGNAEAFF. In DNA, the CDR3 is TGTGCTAGTGCCCTTACCGACGGGAACGCTGAAGCTTTCTTT.

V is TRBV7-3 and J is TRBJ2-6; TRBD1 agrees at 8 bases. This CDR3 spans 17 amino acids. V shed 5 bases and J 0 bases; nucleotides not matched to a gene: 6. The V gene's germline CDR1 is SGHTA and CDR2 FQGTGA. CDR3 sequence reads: CASSRTGSVSGANVLTF. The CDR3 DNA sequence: TGTGCCAGCAGCCGGACAGGGTCAGTCTCTGGGGCCAACGTCCTGACTTTC.

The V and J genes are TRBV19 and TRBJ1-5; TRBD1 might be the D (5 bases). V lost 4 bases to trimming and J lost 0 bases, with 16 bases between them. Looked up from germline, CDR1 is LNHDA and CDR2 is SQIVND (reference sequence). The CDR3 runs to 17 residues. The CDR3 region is CASSTSRDRLSNQPQHF. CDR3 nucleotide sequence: TGTGCCAGTAGTACCTCTCGGGACCGTCTTAGCAATCAGCCCCAGCATTTT.

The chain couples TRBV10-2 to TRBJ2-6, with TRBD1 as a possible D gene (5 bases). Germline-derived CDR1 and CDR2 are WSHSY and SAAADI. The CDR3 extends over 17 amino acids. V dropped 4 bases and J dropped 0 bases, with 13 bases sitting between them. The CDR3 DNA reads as TGCGCCAGCAGTGGGGGCCGGGTTGGCTCTGGGGCCAACGTCCTGACTTTC. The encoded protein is CASSGGRVGSGANVLTF.

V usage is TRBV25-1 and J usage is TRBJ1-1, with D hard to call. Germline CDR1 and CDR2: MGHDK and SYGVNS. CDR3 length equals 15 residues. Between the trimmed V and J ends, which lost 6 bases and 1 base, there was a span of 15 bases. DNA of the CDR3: TGTGCCAGCAGCGCCCTAGGAACCCAGAACACTGAAGCTTTCTTT. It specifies CASSALGTQNTEAFF. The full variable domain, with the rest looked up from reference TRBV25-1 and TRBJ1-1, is EADIYQTPRYLVIGTGKKITLECSQTMGHDKMYWYQQDPGMELHLIHYSYGVNSTEKGDLSSESTVSRIRTEHFPLTLESARPSHTSQYLCASSALGTQNTEAFFGQGTRLTVV.

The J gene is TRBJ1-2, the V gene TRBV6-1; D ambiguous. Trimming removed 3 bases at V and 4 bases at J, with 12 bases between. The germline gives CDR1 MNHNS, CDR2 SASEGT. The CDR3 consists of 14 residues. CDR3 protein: CASSEVAGLYGYTF. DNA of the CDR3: TGTGCCAGCAGTGAGGTTGCAGGCCTCTATGGCTACACCTTC.

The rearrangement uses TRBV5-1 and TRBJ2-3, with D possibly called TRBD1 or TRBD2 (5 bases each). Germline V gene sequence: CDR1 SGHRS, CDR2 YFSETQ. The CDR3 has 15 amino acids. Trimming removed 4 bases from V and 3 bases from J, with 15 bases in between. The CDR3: CASSLGTSRTDTQYF. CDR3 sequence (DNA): TGCGCCAGCAGCCTCGGGACCTCGCGGACAGATACGCAGTATTTT.

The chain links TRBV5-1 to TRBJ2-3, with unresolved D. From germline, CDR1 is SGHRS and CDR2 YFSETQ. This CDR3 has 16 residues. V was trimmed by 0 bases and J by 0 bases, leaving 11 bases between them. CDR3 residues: CASSLGGSRSTDTQYF. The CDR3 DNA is TGCGCCAGCAGCTTGGGCGGCAGTAGGAGCACAGATACGCAGTATTTT.

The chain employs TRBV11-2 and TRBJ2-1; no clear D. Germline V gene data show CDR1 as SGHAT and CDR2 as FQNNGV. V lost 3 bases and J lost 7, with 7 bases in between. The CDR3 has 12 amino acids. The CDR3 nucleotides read TGTGCCAGCAGCTTGGCCAGGAATGAGCAGTTCTTC. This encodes CASSLARNEQFF. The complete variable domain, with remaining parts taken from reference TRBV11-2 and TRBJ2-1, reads EAGVAQSPRYKIIEKRQSVAFWCNPISGHATLYWYQQILGQGPKLLIQFQNNGVVDDSQLPKDRFSAERLKGVDSTLKIQPAKLEDSAVYLCASSLARNEQFFGPGTRLTVL.

The CDR3 bases are TGTGCCAGCAGCCCAGGGGGCTACACCTTC. Translating gives CASSPGGYTF. The V and J genes are TRBV7-9 and TRBJ1-2, with D tentatively TRBD1 (5 bases). This CDR3 comprises 10 residues. Trimming took 5 bases from V and 8 from J, leaving 6 bases between them. The germline V gene encodes CDR1 SEHNR and CDR2 FQNEAQ (reference sequence).

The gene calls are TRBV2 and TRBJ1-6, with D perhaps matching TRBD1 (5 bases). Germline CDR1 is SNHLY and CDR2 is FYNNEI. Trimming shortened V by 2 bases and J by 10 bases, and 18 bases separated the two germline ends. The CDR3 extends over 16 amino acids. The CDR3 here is CASSEPRGLGESPLHF. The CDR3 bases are TGTGCCAGCAGTGAACCACGGGGCCTGGGGGAATCACCCCTCCACTTT.

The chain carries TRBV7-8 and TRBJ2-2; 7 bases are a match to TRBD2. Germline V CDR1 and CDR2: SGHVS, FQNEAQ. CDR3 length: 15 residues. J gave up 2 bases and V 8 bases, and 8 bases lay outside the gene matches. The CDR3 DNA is TGTGCCAGCGCCTCCGCGGGACTAAACACCGGGGAGCTGTTTTTT. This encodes CASASAGLNTGELFF.

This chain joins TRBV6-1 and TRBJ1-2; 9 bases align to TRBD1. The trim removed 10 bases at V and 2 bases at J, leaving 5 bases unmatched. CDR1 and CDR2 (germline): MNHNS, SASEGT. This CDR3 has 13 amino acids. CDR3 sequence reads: CATQTGGNYGYTF. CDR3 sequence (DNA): TGTGCCACACAGACAGGGGGGAACTATGGCTACACCTTC.

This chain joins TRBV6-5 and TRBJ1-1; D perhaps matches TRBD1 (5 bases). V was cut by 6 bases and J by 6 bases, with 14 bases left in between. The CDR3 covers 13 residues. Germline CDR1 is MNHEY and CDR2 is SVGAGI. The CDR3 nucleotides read TGTGCCAGCAGGCCACCCACCAGGGCTGAAGCTTTCTTT. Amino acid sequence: CASRPPTRAEAFF.

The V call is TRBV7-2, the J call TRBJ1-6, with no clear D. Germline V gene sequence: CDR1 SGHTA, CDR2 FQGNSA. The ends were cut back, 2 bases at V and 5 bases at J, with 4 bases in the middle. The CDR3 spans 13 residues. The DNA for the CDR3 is TGTGCCAGCAGCTTATTTGATAATTCACCCCTCCACTTT. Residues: CASSLFDNSPLHF. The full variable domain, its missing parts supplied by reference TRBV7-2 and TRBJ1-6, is GAGVSQSPSNKVTEKGKDVELRCDPISGHTALYWYRQSLGQGLEFLIYFQGNSAPDKSGLPSDRFSAERTGGSVSTLTIQRTQQEDSAVYLCASSLFDNSPLHFGNGTRLTVT.

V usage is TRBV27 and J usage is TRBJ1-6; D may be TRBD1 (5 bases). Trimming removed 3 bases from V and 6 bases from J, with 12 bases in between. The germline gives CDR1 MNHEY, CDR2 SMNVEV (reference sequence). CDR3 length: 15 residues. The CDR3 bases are TGTGCCAGCAGTTTGAGGACAACTTCTAATTCACCCCTCCACTTT. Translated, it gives CASSLRTTSNSPLHF.

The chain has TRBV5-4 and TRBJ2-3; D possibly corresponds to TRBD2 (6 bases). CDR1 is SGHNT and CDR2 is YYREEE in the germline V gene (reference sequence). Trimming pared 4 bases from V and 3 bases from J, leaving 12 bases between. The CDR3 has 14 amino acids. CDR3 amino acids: CASSPGLGTDTQYF. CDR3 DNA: TGTGCCAGCAGCCCGGGACTCGGGACAGATACGCAGTATTTT. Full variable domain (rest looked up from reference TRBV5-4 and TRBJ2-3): ETGVTQSPTHLIKTRGQQVTLRCSSQSGHNTVSWYQQALGQGPQFIFQYYREEENGRGNFPPRFSGLQFPNYSSELNVNALELDDSALYLCASSPGLGTDTQYFGPGTRLTVL.

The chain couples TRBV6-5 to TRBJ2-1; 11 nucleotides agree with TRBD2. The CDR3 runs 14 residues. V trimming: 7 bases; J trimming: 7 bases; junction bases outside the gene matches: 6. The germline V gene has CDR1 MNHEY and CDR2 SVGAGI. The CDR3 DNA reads TGTGCCAGCAAACTAGCGGGAGCCGGAAATGAGCAGTTCTTC. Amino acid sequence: CASKLAGAGNEQFF.

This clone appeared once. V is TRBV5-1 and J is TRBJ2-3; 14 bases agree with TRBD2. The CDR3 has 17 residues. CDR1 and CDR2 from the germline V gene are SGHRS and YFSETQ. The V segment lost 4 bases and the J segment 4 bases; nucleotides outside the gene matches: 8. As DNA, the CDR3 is TGCGCCAGCAGCGTAGAAGGGACTAGCGGGAGTGCAGATACGCAGTATTTT. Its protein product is CASSVEGTSGSADTQYF.

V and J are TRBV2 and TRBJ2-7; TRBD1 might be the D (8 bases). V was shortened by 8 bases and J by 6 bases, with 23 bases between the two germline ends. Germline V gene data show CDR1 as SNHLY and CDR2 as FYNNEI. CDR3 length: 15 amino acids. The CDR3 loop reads CASLPGAGQATEQYF. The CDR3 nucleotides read TGTGCCAGCCTCCCGGGAGCGGGACAGGCCACCGAGCAGTACTTC. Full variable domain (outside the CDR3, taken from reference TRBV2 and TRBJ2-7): EPEVTQTPSHQVTQMGQEVILRCVPISNHLYFYWYRQILGQKVEFLVSFYNNEISEKSEIFDDQFSVERPDGSNFTLKIRSTKLEDSAMYFCASLPGAGQATEQYFGPGTRLTVT.

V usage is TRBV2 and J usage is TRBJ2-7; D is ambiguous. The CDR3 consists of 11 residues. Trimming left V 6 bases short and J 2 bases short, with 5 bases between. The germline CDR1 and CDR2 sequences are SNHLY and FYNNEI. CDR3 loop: CASRETYEQYF. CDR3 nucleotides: TGTGCCAGCAGGGAAACCTACGAGCAGTACTTC.

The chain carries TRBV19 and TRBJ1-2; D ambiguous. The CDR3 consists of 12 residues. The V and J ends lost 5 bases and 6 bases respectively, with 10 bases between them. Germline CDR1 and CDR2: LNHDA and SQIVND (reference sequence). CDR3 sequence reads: CASSDKGNGYTF. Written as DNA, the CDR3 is TGTGCCAGTAGTGACAAAGGGAATGGCTACACCTTC.

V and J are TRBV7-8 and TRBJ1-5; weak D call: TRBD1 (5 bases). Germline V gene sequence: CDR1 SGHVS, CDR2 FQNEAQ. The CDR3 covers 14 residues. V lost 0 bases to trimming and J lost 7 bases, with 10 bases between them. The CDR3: CASSLAGGTQPQHF. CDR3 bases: TGTGCCAGCAGCTTAGCTGGGGGGACCCAGCCCCAGCATTTT.

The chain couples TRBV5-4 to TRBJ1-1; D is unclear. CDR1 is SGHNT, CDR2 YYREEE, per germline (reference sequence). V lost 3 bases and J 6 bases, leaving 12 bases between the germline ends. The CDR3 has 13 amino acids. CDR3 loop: CASSSEYQPEAFF. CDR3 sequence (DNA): TGTGCCAGCAGCTCAGAATACCAGCCTGAAGCTTTCTTT.

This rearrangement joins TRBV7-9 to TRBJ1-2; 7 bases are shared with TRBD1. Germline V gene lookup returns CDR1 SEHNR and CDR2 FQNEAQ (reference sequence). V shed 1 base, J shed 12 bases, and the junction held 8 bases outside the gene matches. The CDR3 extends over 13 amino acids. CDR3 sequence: CASSLDARGGHTF. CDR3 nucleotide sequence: TGTGCCAGCAGCTTAGATGCCAGGGGGGGCCACACCTTC.

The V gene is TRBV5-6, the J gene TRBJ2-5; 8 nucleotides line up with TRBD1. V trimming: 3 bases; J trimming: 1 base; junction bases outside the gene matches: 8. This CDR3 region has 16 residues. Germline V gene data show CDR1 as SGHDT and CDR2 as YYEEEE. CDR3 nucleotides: TGTGCCAGCAGCTCCATCCATACAGGGGGCCAAGAGACCCAGTACTTC. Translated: CASSSIHTGGQETQYF.

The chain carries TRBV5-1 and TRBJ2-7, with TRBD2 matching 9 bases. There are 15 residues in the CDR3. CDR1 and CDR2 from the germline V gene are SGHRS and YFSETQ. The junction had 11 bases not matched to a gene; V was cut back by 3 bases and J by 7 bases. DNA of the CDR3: TGCGCCAGCAGCTCCGCAGCGGGGGGCTCAAAAGAGCAGTACTTC. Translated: CASSSAAGGSKEQYF.

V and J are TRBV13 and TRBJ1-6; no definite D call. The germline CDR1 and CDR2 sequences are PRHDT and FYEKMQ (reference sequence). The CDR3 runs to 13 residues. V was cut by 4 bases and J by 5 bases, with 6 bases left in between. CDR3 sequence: CASSYSNNSPLHF. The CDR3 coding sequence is TGTGCCAGCAGCTACAGTAATAATTCACCCCTCCACTTT.

As DNA, the CDR3 is TGTGCCAGCAGTGGGGAGGACAGGAGCCAGCCCCAGCATTTT. Translated: CASSGEDRSQPQHF. This sequence joins TRBV6-1 and TRBJ1-5; 7 nucleotides align to TRBD1. The germline CDR1 and CDR2 sequences are MNHNS and SASEGT. Trimming removed 4 bases from V and 7 bases from J; junction bases left unmatched: 7. The CDR3 sequence is 14 residues long.

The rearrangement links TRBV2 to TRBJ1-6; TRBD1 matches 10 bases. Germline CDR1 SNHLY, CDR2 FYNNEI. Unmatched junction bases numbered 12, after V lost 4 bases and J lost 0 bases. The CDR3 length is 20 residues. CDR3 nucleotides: TGTGCCAGCAGTGGCCATTCATGGGGACAGGGGAGCTCCTATAATTCACCCCTCCACTTT. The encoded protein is CASSGHSWGQGSSYNSPLHF.

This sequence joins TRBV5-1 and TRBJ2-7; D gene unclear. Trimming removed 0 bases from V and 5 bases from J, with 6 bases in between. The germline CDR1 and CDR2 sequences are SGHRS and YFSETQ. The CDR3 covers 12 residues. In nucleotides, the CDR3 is TGCGCCAGCAGCTTGGATCTAAACGAGCAGTACTTC. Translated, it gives CASSLDLNEQYF.